The text below deals with one T cell receptor (beta chain). Sequencing was performed with immunoSEQ multiplex PCR; in TCRdb, only in-frame clones are kept and a portion is missing. The table has fewer than 600,000 clones, approximately 71% seen once. This entry belongs to a study of shared clonotypes between healthy human individuals. This CDR3 spans 17 amino acids. Germline V CDR1 and CDR2: MNHEY, SMNVEV (reference sequence). V lost 4 bases to trimming and J lost 2 bases; unmatched junction nucleotides: 11. The TCR originated in a woman in her thirties or forties in good health. Some clones in this sample may be carry-over from other donors' samples. The sequencing input was PBMCs. This chain links TRBV27 with TRBJ2-7, with TRBD1 matching over 10 bases. The CDR3 bases are TGTGCCAGCAGTTCCCTCCAGACCGGGACAGGGGCCTACGAGCAGTACTTC. The encoded protein is CASSSLQTGTGAYEQYF.